Presented here are 22 T cell receptor beta chains from one specimen sequenced in a study of cytomegalovirus exposure and HLA in healthy donors. The primer mix had 60 Vbeta and 13 Jbeta primers. TCRdb keeps only in-frame clones here, not all; method: immunoSEQ multiplex PCR. The data hold around 150,000 clones, with 76% observed a single time. The sequencing input was PBMCs. The receptors stem from a man between 18 and 29 years old in good health and CMV-seronegative.

The chain joins TRBV30 to TRBJ2-7, with 10 bases aligning to TRBD1. Germline V gives CDR1 GTSNPN, CDR2 SVGIG (reference sequence). The CDR3 covers 13 residues. The V gene end was trimmed by 4 bases and the J gene end by 3 bases; junction bases not matched to a gene: 3. The CDR3 DNA reads as TGTGCCTGGAATTGGGACAGGGGCTACGAGCAGTACTTC. This codes for CAWNWDRGYEQYF.

The chain has TRBV7-9 and TRBJ1-2, with 9 positions matching TRBD1. Losses at the gene ends were 2 bases for V and 5 bases for J; bases not matched to a gene: 12. The germline CDR1 and CDR2 sequences are SEHNR and FQNEAQ (reference sequence). The CDR3 is 17 amino acids. This chain's CDR3 is CASSLISTGQGIYGYTF. The CDR3 DNA sequence: TGTGCCAGCAGCTTAATCAGTACGGGACAGGGAATTTATGGCTACACCTTC.

In regard to this clone: Germline is not matched at one junction end, which may reflect a read error. V usage is TRBV5-6 and J usage is TRBJ2-1; 7 bases map to TRBD1. Germline values: CDR1 SGHDT, CDR2 YYEEEE. The CDR3 spans 15 residues. CDR3 sequence (DNA): TGTGCCAGCAGCTATACCGGGACAGCGGTCAATGAGCAGCTCTTC. Amino acids: CASSYTGTAVNEQLF.

This chain joins TRBV27 and TRBJ2-7; 15 bases align to TRBD2. Germline V lookup: CDR1 MNHEY, CDR2 SMNVEV (reference sequence). Germline trimming cut 4 bases from V and 4 bases from J; bases unmatched to any gene: 2. CDR3 length equals 15 residues. The chain's CDR3 is CASSWTSGGGYEQYF. CDR3 nucleotide sequence: TGTGCCAGCAGTTGGACTAGCGGGGGGGGTTACGAGCAGTACTTC.

The chain employs TRBV18 and TRBJ2-2; D possibly corresponds to TRBD1 (5 bases). The V end lost 6 bases, the J end lost 5 bases, and 13 bases lay between the germline ends. The germline gives CDR1 KGHSH, CDR2 LQKENI. This CDR3 is 14 amino acids long. CDR3 protein: CASSSSGWTGELFF. CDR3 nucleotide sequence: TGTGCCAGCTCTTCCTCAGGGTGGACCGGGGAGCTGTTTTTT.

Only a few counts were recorded for this clone. V is TRBV28 and J is TRBJ2-1, with D possibly being TRBD2 (6 bases). V gave up 5 bases and J gave up 8 bases, with 16 bases separating them. The V gene's germline CDR1 is MDHEN and CDR2 SYDVKM. CDR3 length: 14 residues. Here the CDR3 DNA reads TGTGCCAGCAGTACCGGGACTTGGGGCGATGAGCAGTTCTTC. It specifies CASSTGTWGDEQFF.

V usage is TRBV11-2 and J usage is TRBJ1-1; 9 bases match TRBD1. CDR1 is SGHAT and CDR2 is FQNNGV in the germline V gene. Unmatched junction bases numbered 8, after V lost 5 bases and J lost 4 bases. The CDR3 contains 15 residues. In DNA, the CDR3 is TGTGCCAGCAGCCACTACAGGGGGCCTACCACTGAAGCTTTCTTT. This codes for CASSHYRGPTTEAFF.

The chain has TRBV27 and TRBJ2-3; D perhaps matches TRBD1 (6 bases). The CDR3 sequence is 14 residues long. Trimming took 4 bases from V and 0 from J, leaving 8 bases between them. From germline, CDR1 is MNHEY and CDR2 SMNVEV (reference sequence). In DNA, the CDR3 is TGTGCCAGCAGTTCAGGGGCAAGCACAGATACGCAGTATTTT. Its protein product is CASSSGASTDTQYF.

This sequence joins TRBV10-3 and TRBJ1-1, with D perhaps matching TRBD1 (6 bases). The germline gives CDR1 ENHRY, CDR2 SYGVKD. This CDR3 has 14 residues. The germline V and J ends were trimmed by 6 bases and 1 base, with 12 bases remaining between them. The chain's CDR3 is CAIRTPGANTEAFF. As DNA, the CDR3 is TGTGCCATCAGGACCCCAGGGGCGAACACTGAAGCTTTCTTT.

This clone came up once. The chain is built from TRBV9 and TRBJ2-3, with 7 positions matching TRBD2. CDR1 is SGDLS, CDR2 YYNGEE, per germline. The CDR3 extends over 15 amino acids. Unmatched junction bases numbered 7, after V lost 4 bases and J lost 2 bases. This CDR3 is CASSSTTSPTDTQYF. Written as DNA, the CDR3 is TGTGCCAGCAGCTCCACGACTAGCCCCACAGATACGCAGTATTTT.

Points on this clone: A junction boundary mismatches the germline segment, possibly from a read error. This chain links TRBV15 with TRBJ1-5; D not resolved. Germline V CDR1 and CDR2: LNHNV, YYDKDF (reference sequence). CDR3 length equals 12 residues. CDR3 sequence reads: CATSLGAQPPHF. CDR3 sequence (DNA): TGTGCCACCAGTCTCGGAGCGCAGCCCCCGCATTTT.

This sequence joins TRBV28 and TRBJ2-3; no definite D call. Germline CDR1 MDHEN, CDR2 SYDVKM. The CDR3 contains 13 residues. Trimming stripped 5 bases from V and 3 bases from J, with 9 bases between. The CDR3 region is CASSLIRTDTQYF. The CDR3 DNA reads TGTGCCAGCAGTCTAATTAGAACAGATACGCAGTATTTT.

The V gene is TRBV6-1, the J gene TRBJ2-3; TRBD2 matches 13 bases. There are 15 residues in the CDR3. Trimming cost V 6 bases and J 4 bases; bases outside gene matches: 4. From germline, CDR1 is MNHNS and CDR2 SASEGT. For the CDR3, the DNA is TGTGCCAGCAGCGAGACTAGCGGGGGGCCAGATACGCAGTATTTT. This encodes CASSETSGGPDTQYF.

The chain joins TRBV5-6 to TRBJ2-1; TRBD1 matches at 11 bases. V lost 3 bases, J lost 7 bases, and 6 bases stayed unmatched. The CDR3 loop spans 15 amino acids. From germline, CDR1 is SGHDT and CDR2 YYEEEE. The CDR3 sequence is CASSWDRGIGNEQFF. The CDR3 bases are TGTGCCAGCAGCTGGGACAGGGGGATCGGGAATGAGCAGTTCTTC.

The V call is TRBV7-9, the J call TRBJ2-1; D is possibly TRBD2 (6 bases). Germline-derived CDR1 and CDR2 are SEHNR and FQNEAQ (reference sequence). Between the trimmed V and J ends, which lost 2 bases and 15 bases, there was a span of 17 bases. This CDR3 region has 13 residues. The CDR3 reads CASSLSLSGLPFF. The CDR3 DNA reads as TGTGCCAGCAGCTTATCTTTATCGGGACTTCCGTTCTTC.

The gene calls are TRBV6-5 and TRBJ2-2; 10 nucleotides line up with TRBD2. The junction had 3 bases not matched to a gene; V was cut back by 1 base and J by 4 bases. The CDR3 has 16 amino acids. Germline CDR1 is MNHEY and CDR2 is SVGAGI. CDR3 in DNA: TGTGCCAGCAGTTACTTAAGCGGGAGGGCCACCGGGGAGCTGTTTTTT. Translating gives CASSYLSGRATGELFF.

In its sample, this clone was seen a few times. The sample has other DNA sequences that encode this CDR3 too. CDR3 sequence (DNA): TGTGCCAGCAGTGAATGGGAGGGCGGAGGTGGCTACACCTTC. It encodes CASSEWEGGGGYTF. This chain uses TRBV6-1 with TRBJ1-2, with unresolved D. Between the trimmed V and J ends, which lost 2 bases and 7 bases, there was a span of 14 bases. The germline gives CDR1 MNHNS, CDR2 SASEGT. This CDR3 contains 14 residues.

The sample holds a few counts of this clone. This sequence joins TRBV6-5 and TRBJ1-2, with 7 bases fitting TRBD1. Germline V gene sequence: CDR1 MNHEY, CDR2 SVGAGI. The CDR3 is made up of 14 amino acids. V lost 4 bases, J lost 4 bases, and 6 bases stayed unmatched. In DNA, the CDR3 is TGTGCCAGCAGTTCGACGACAGGGAGCTATGGCTACACCTTC. It yields the protein CASSSTTGSYGYTF.

The CDR3 here is CASSPGVAGETQYF. The DNA of the CDR3 is TGTGCCAGCTCACCTGGTGTAGCGGGAGAGACCCAGTACTTC. V gene TRBV18 combines with J gene TRBJ2-5; TRBD2 matches at 7 bases. Germline CDR1 and CDR2: KGHSH and LQKENI. J was trimmed by 4 bases and V by 3 bases; bases with no gene match: 5. This CDR3 has 14 amino acids.

The DNA for the CDR3 is TGTGCCAGCAGCGTAGGAGCCGGGGGGGATTACAATGAGCAGTTCTTC. Translated, it gives CASSVGAGGDYNEQFF. The rearrangement links TRBV9 to TRBJ2-1, with TRBD2 identical over 8 bases. The trim removed 0 bases at V and 4 bases at J, leaving 6 bases unmatched. There are 16 residues in the CDR3. The germline V gene has CDR1 SGDLS and CDR2 YYNGEE.

This clone came up a few times. This chain links TRBV27 with TRBJ1-5; no clear D. V shed 1 base and J shed 6 bases, with 4 bases lying between them. The V gene's germline CDR1 is MNHEY and CDR2 SMNVEV (reference sequence). The CDR3 consists of 12 residues. The CDR3, as DNA: TGTGCCAGCAGTTTATATAGTCAGCCCCAGCATTTT. Protein sequence: CASSLYSQPQHF.

The chain is built from TRBV6-5 and TRBJ2-5; 8 nucleotides align to TRBD1. The end of the DNA aligns better with TRBJ2-7, so the J call may be wrong. The length of the CDR3 is 14 residues. The germline CDR1 and CDR2 sequences are MNHEY and SVGAGI. CDR3 sequence: CASSRGQGLYEQYF. For the CDR3, the DNA is TGTGCCAGCAGCCGCGGACAGGGTTTGTACGAGCAGTACTTC.